These T cell receptor beta chains were read from a single sample in a study of blood T cell repertoires in COVID-19. Clones were sequenced by immunoSEQ multiplex PCR, and TCRdb holds only the in-frame ones, with some missing. The sample shows roughly 220,000 clones, 90% of them seen only once. Sequenced material: PBMCs or T cells enriched from blood (not recorded which). These receptors came from a man younger than 40 who had been exposed to COVID-19. Each CDR3 is given with its conserved first and last residue. D genes are given only for firm matches. Only part of the rows carry a size: once, few, many, or a class if the clone is expanded.

v_call	j_call	d_call	clone_size	cdr3_aa	cdr3_nt
TRBV19	TRBJ2-1	.	once	CASTPGNTYNEQFF	TGTGCCAGTACTCCAGGGAACACCTACAATGAGCAGTTCTTC
TRBV28	TRBJ1-2	.	.	CASSLFRGGYGYTF	TGTGCCAGCAGTTTATTTAGGGGGGGCTATGGCTACACCTTC
TRBV5-1	TRBJ2-2	.	.	CASSDTSSGELFF	TGCGCCAGCAGCGACACTAGCAGTGGGGAGCTGTTTTTT
TRBV4-3	TRBJ1-5	TRBD1	.	CASSQDLGQGNQPQHF	TGCGCCAGCAGCCAAGATCTTGGACAGGGAAACCAGCCCCAGCATTTT
TRBV2	TRBJ2-3	TRBD1	few	CASSEPGGLGTDTQYF	TGTGCCAGCAGTGAACCAGGGGGTCTAGGAACAGATACGCAGTATTTT
TRBV6-1	TRBJ2-2	TRBD2	.	CASSVLGGANTGELFF	TGTGCCAGCAGTGTCCTTGGGGGGGCGAACACCGGGGAGCTGTTTTTT
TRBV19	TRBJ1-2	.	.	CASRGVGKALEGYTF	TGTGCCAGTAGGGGCGTGGGTAAGGCCCTGGAAGGCTACACCTTC
TRBV5-4	TRBJ1-1	.	.	CASSSGAQDTEAFF	TGTGCCAGCAGCTCAGGGGCACAGGACACTGAAGCTTTCTTT
TRBV5-6	TRBJ1-4	TRBD1	.	CASSFRRGQGNEKLFF	TGTGCCAGCAGCTTTAGGCGGGGACAGGGTAATGAAAAACTGTTTTTT
TRBV5-1	TRBJ1-2	TRBD1	.	CASRRGQGDYGYTF	TGCGCCAGCCGGAGGGGACAGGGGGACTATGGCTACACCTTC
TRBV5-1	TRBJ1-5	.	.	CASSLGSNNQPQHF	TGCGCCAGCAGCTTGGGTAGCAACAATCAGCCCCAGCATTTT
TRBV3-1/TRBV3-2	TRBJ2-3	.	.	CASSQEGQVQYF	TGTGCCAGCAGCCAAGAGGGACAAGTGCAGTATTTT
TRBV3-1/TRBV3-2	TRBJ2-1	TRBD2	.	CASSQDRGTSLNEQFF	TGTGCCAGCAGCCAAGATAGGGGGACTAGCCTTAATGAGCAGTTCTTC
TRBV7-6	TRBJ2-2	TRBD2	.	CASSPRVGGSGELFF	TGTGCCAGCAGCCCCAGAGTGGGGGGGTCCGGGGAGCTGTTTTTT
TRBV30	TRBJ2-3	.	few	CAWSFGRTDTQYF	TGTGCCTGGAGTTTTGGGAGGACAGATACGCAGTATTTT
TRBV30	TRBJ1-1	.	.	CAWSVSGHEAFF	TGTGCCTGGAGTGTTTCAGGGCATGAAGCTTTCTTT
TRBV18	TRBJ1-4	.	.	CASSPRQDSEKLFF	TGTGCCAGCTCACCAAGGCAGGATTCTGAAAAACTGTTTTTT
TRBV19	TRBJ1-2	.	.	CASSMGGPVGYGYTF	TGTGCCAGTAGCATGGGGGGGCCCGTTGGCTATGGCTACACCTTC
TRBV5-1	TRBJ2-3	TRBD2	.	CASSLVVAGGPDTQYF	TGCGCCAGCAGCTTGGTGGTAGCGGGGGGCCCAGATACGCAGTATTTT
TRBV14	TRBJ2-2	.	.	CASSQDMRDYTGELFF	TGTGCCAGCAGCCAAGATATGCGGGATTACACCGGGGAGCTGTTTTTT
TRBV6-5	TRBJ1-4	TRBD1	.	CAVARDRDEKLFF	TGTGCCGTAGCTAGGGACAGGGATGAAAAACTGTTTTTT
TRBV2	TRBJ2-5	.	.	CASSVRGQETQYF	TGTGCCAGCAGTGTCCGGGGTCAAGAGACCCAGTACTTC
TRBV11-2	TRBJ2-7	.	.	CASSTNFPGIEQYF	TGTGCCAGCAGTACTAATTTTCCCGGTATCGAGCAGTACTTC
TRBV6-5	TRBJ1-2	.	.	CASSANLENYGYTF	TGTGCCAGCAGCGCCAATTTAGAGAACTATGGCTACACCTTC
TRBV27	TRBJ2-2	TRBD2	.	CASSFSGGAPHGELFF	TGTGCCAGCAGTTTTAGCGGGGGGGCCCCTCACGGGGAGCTGTTTTTT
TRBV5-1	TRBJ2-7	.	.	CASSRDLGDEQYF	TGCGCCAGCAGCCGGGACTTAGGGGACGAGCAGTACTTC